This is a list of T cell receptor beta chains from one sample in a study of response to subunit inactivated influenza vaccine. TCRdb independently ran MiXCR on the RT-PCR reads; one entry per CDR3 protein. The repertoire holds some 540,000 distinct CDR3 sequences, with around a quarter as singletons. In addition, the sample was reused for a study of T cells expressing NK-cell markers.

The sample consisted of CD4+ T cells sorted from PBMCs, taken roughly 12 days after vaccination. All receptors come from a man aged 50 to 60 who received an inactivated influenza vaccine. Each CDR3 is given with its conserved first and last residue. Fields, in order: clone size, J gene, D gene, V gene, CDR3 DNA, CDR3 protein. The D gene is left open where the match is weak. Not every row has a clone size; where given, it reads once, few, many or a size class.

abundance: NA
j_gene: TRBJ2-1
d_gene: TRBD1
v_gene: TRBV7-2
CDR3nt: TGTGCCAGCAGCTTATCCCGGACAGGGGGCGCGTTCTTC
CDR3aa: CASSLSRTGGAFF

abundance: many
j_gene: TRBJ2-3
d_gene: NA
v_gene: TRBV7-2
CDR3nt: TGTGCCAGCAGACGAGGGGGGCTGGGAGATACGCAGTATTTT
CDR3aa: CASRRGGLGDTQYF

abundance: few
j_gene: TRBJ2-3
d_gene: NA
v_gene: TRBV12-2
CDR3nt: TGTGCAAGTCGCTTAGGACTAGCGGGAACCACAGATACGCAGTATTTT
CDR3aa: CASRLGLAGTTDTQYF

abundance: NA
j_gene: TRBJ1-4
d_gene: NA
v_gene: TRBV4-3
CDR3nt: TGCGCCAGCAGCCAAAATCGGGGGCGCGTAGTGGAAAAACTGTTTTTT
CDR3aa: CASSQNRGRVVEKLFF

abundance: few
j_gene: TRBJ2-7
d_gene: NA
v_gene: TRBV7-6
CDR3nt: TGTGCCAGCAGCTTAGCTGGACGCCTCACTACCTACGAGCAGTACTTC
CDR3aa: CASSLAGRLTTYEQYF

abundance: NA
j_gene: TRBJ2-3
d_gene: TRBD2
v_gene: TRBV18
CDR3nt: TGTGCCAGCTCACTTTGGACTAGCAGCACAGATACGCAGTATTTT
CDR3aa: CASSLWTSSTDTQYF

abundance: NA
j_gene: TRBJ1-6
d_gene: NA
v_gene: TRBV6-1
CDR3nt: TGTGCCAGCAGTGAAGTCGGGGTGTTTAATTCACCCCTCCACTTT
CDR3aa: CASSEVGVFNSPLHF

abundance: NA
j_gene: TRBJ2-2
d_gene: TRBD2
v_gene: TRBV20-1
CDR3nt: TGCAGTGCTTCTCTAGCGGATGACACCGGGGAGCTGTTTTTT
CDR3aa: CSASLADDTGELFF

abundance: NA
j_gene: TRBJ2-5
d_gene: TRBD2
v_gene: TRBV29-1
CDR3nt: TGCAGCGTCCTAGCGGGAGGGATCAAAGAGACCCAGTACTTC
CDR3aa: CSVLAGGIKETQYF

abundance: NA
j_gene: TRBJ1-5
d_gene: NA
v_gene: TRBV6-1
CDR3nt: TGTGCCAGCAGTCCCCGGACAGCAAGCAATCAGCCCCAGCATTTT
CDR3aa: CASSPRTASNQPQHF

abundance: NA
j_gene: TRBJ2-2
d_gene: NA
v_gene: TRBV5-6
CDR3nt: TGTGCCAGCAGCCCGGACTATTATAACACCGGGGAGCTGTTTTTT
CDR3aa: CASSPDYYNTGELFF

abundance: many
j_gene: TRBJ2-7
d_gene: TRBD2
v_gene: TRBV9
CDR3nt: TGTGCCAGCAGCTCAGGCGGCGGGAGGGGCTCCTACGAGCAGTACTTC
CDR3aa: CASSSGGGRGSYEQYF

abundance: few
j_gene: TRBJ2-1
d_gene: TRBD2
v_gene: TRBV5-1
CDR3nt: TGCGCCAGCAGCGACCCCGGGGGGGAGCCTTTCTTC
CDR3aa: CASSDPGGEPFF

abundance: few
j_gene: TRBJ1-1
d_gene: NA
v_gene: TRBV10-2
CDR3nt: TGCGCCAGCAGGCCCAGGGGAGGGAACACTGAAGCTTTCTTT
CDR3aa: CASRPRGGNTEAFF

abundance: many
j_gene: TRBJ2-1
d_gene: NA
v_gene: TRBV7-8
CDR3nt: TGTGCCAGCAGCCCCGGGGTCTTGGCGGGAACCTACAATGAGCAGTTCTTC
CDR3aa: CASSPGVLAGTYNEQFF

abundance: few
j_gene: TRBJ1-5
d_gene: NA
v_gene: TRBV12-3/TRBV12-4
CDR3nt: TGTGCCAGCAGTCGCCCAAAGGGTAGCAATCAGCCCCAGCATTTT
CDR3aa: CASSRPKGSNQPQHF

abundance: many
j_gene: TRBJ1-2
d_gene: TRBD1
v_gene: TRBV6-1
CDR3nt: TGTGCCGCCAGGGGGCGCGGGGATAATTATGGCTACACCTTC
CDR3aa: CAARGRGDNYGYTF

abundance: few
j_gene: TRBJ1-5
d_gene: NA
v_gene: TRBV7-2
CDR3nt: TGTGCCAGCAGCTCCCGACATTCTAGCAATCAGCCCCAGCATTTT
CDR3aa: CASSSRHSSNQPQHF

abundance: few
j_gene: TRBJ1-1
d_gene: NA
v_gene: TRBV12-3/TRBV12-4
CDR3nt: TGTGCCAGCAGTTTAGCCGGGGCTTACACTGAAGCTTTCTTT
CDR3aa: CASSLAGAYTEAFF

abundance: NA
j_gene: TRBJ1-3
d_gene: NA
v_gene: TRBV4-1
CDR3nt: TGCGCCAGCAGCCTGGACCACTCCTCTGGAAACACCATATATTTT
CDR3aa: CASSLDHSSGNTIYF

abundance: NA
j_gene: TRBJ2-7
d_gene: TRBD1
v_gene: TRBV3-1
CDR3nt: TGTGCCAGCAGCCAAGGCCAGGGGGCAAAGTCCTACGAGCAGTACTTC
CDR3aa: CASSQGQGAKSYEQYF

abundance: NA
j_gene: TRBJ2-4
d_gene: TRBD2
v_gene: TRBV6-2/TRBV6-3
CDR3nt: TGTGCCAGCAGTTACGGACTAGCGGGAGGTCGGGCCAAAAACATTCAGTACTTC
CDR3aa: CASSYGLAGGRAKNIQYF

abundance: NA
j_gene: TRBJ2-3
d_gene: TRBD1
v_gene: TRBV11-2
CDR3nt: TGTGCCAGCAGCTTTATCCCGACAGGGGGCACAGATACGCAGTATTTT
CDR3aa: CASSFIPTGGTDTQYF

abundance: NA
j_gene: TRBJ2-1
d_gene: TRBD2
v_gene: TRBV9
CDR3nt: TGTGCCAGCAGCGTAGATCAAGCGGGAGTGTTTGAGCAGTTCTTC
CDR3aa: CASSVDQAGVFEQFF

abundance: NA
j_gene: TRBJ1-4
d_gene: NA
v_gene: TRBV6-2/TRBV6-3
CDR3nt: TGTGCCCGCAGGGGCCGGGCGCCTGAAAAACTGTTTTTT
CDR3aa: CARRGRAPEKLFF

abundance: NA
j_gene: TRBJ1-2
d_gene: TRBD1
v_gene: TRBV5-1
CDR3nt: TGCGCCAGCAGCCTTGTGGGACAGGGACACGGCTACACCTTC
CDR3aa: CASSLVGQGHGYTF

abundance: NA
j_gene: TRBJ2-1
d_gene: TRBD2
v_gene: TRBV11-2
CDR3nt: TGTGCCGCCGGGATGGTAGCGGGAAATGAGCAGTTCTTC
CDR3aa: CAAGMVAGNEQFF

abundance: NA
j_gene: TRBJ1-4
d_gene: NA
v_gene: TRBV7-2
CDR3nt: TGTGCCAGCAGCTTAGATCCCACGGGGGGGGAAAAACTGTTTTTT
CDR3aa: CASSLDPTGGEKLFF

abundance: NA
j_gene: TRBJ2-1
d_gene: NA
v_gene: TRBV28
CDR3nt: TGTGCCAGCAGCGGGGACCGGGCCCTGGGGTATGAGCAGTTCTTC
CDR3aa: CASSGDRALGYEQFF

abundance: many
j_gene: TRBJ2-3
d_gene: NA
v_gene: TRBV10-3
CDR3nt: TGTGCCATCAGTGGCTCAGGATCTAGCACAGATACGCAGTATTTT
CDR3aa: CAISGSGSSTDTQYF

abundance: many
j_gene: TRBJ2-5
d_gene: NA
v_gene: TRBV12-3/TRBV12-4
CDR3nt: TGTGCCAGCAGCTTAGGGGGGAGGGCGGAGACCCAGTACTTC
CDR3aa: CASSLGGRAETQYF

abundance: few
j_gene: TRBJ2-2
d_gene: TRBD2
v_gene: TRBV7-6
CDR3nt: TGTGCCAGCAGCTTAGCGTTTAGTAGCGGGTATTACACCGGGGAGCTGTTTTTT
CDR3aa: CASSLAFSSGYYTGELFF

abundance: NA
j_gene: TRBJ2-1
d_gene: TRBD2
v_gene: TRBV5-1
CDR3nt: TGCGCCAGCAGCTTGGACGGCGGGAGAAGCTCCTACAATGAGCAGTTCTTC
CDR3aa: CASSLDGGRSSYNEQFF

abundance: NA
j_gene: TRBJ1-2
d_gene: TRBD1
v_gene: TRBV7-2
CDR3nt: TGTGCCAGCAGCTTGACAGGGGCCGGAAACTATGGCTACACCTTC
CDR3aa: CASSLTGAGNYGYTF

abundance: NA
j_gene: TRBJ1-1
d_gene: NA
v_gene: TRBV7-9
CDR3nt: TGTGCCAGCAGCTCCCTAGCCGGGACCCGCGGGACTGAAGCTTTCTTT
CDR3aa: CASSSLAGTRGTEAFF

abundance: many
j_gene: TRBJ1-6
d_gene: NA
v_gene: TRBV4-3
CDR3nt: TGCGCCAGCAATGAACAGGCGAATTCACCCCTCCACTTT
CDR3aa: CASNEQANSPLHF

abundance: few
j_gene: TRBJ2-7
d_gene: TRBD1
v_gene: TRBV25-1
CDR3nt: TGTGCCAGCAGTGAAACGACAGGGGCGTCCTACGAGCAGTACTTC
CDR3aa: CASSETTGASYEQYF

abundance: many
j_gene: TRBJ2-3
d_gene: NA
v_gene: TRBV7-9
CDR3nt: TGTGCCAGCAGCTTTGGTGGGGGAAAAGATACGCAGTATTTT
CDR3aa: CASSFGGGKDTQYF

abundance: many
j_gene: TRBJ2-1
d_gene: TRBD2
v_gene: TRBV7-2
CDR3nt: TGTGCCAGCAGCTTAGGGACTAGCGGGGGGGCCGTTGAGCAGTTCTTC
CDR3aa: CASSLGTSGGAVEQFF

abundance: NA
j_gene: TRBJ2-1
d_gene: TRBD2
v_gene: TRBV4-1
CDR3nt: TGCGCCAGCAGCCAAGAAGCGGGAGCCCCATACAATGAGCAGTTCTTC
CDR3aa: CASSQEAGAPYNEQFF

abundance: NA
j_gene: TRBJ1-1
d_gene: NA
v_gene: TRBV6-4
CDR3nt: TGTGCCAGCAGTGACCCCACGAACCCGGGGGACGCTGAAGCTTTCTTT
CDR3aa: CASSDPTNPGDAEAFF

abundance: NA
j_gene: TRBJ2-1
d_gene: NA
v_gene: TRBV7-8
CDR3nt: TGTGCCAGCAGCTTAGCGGGCGTGGCCAGTCAGTTCTTC
CDR3aa: CASSLAGVASQFF

abundance: NA
j_gene: TRBJ2-6
d_gene: TRBD1
v_gene: TRBV11-2
CDR3nt: TGTGCCAGCAGCCATAGACAGGGCCATATCTCTGGGGCCAACGTCCTGACTTTC
CDR3aa: CASSHRQGHISGANVLTF

abundance: NA
j_gene: TRBJ2-7
d_gene: NA
v_gene: TRBV6-5
CDR3nt: TGTGCCAGCAGTTATAGGTCGGGGTTCTACGAGCAGTACTTC
CDR3aa: CASSYRSGFYEQYF

abundance: few
j_gene: TRBJ2-7
d_gene: TRBD2
v_gene: TRBV12-3/TRBV12-4
CDR3nt: TGTGCCAGCAGTCCAAGGGGACTAGCGGGTTACGAGCAGTACTTC
CDR3aa: CASSPRGLAGYEQYF

abundance: NA
j_gene: TRBJ2-5
d_gene: TRBD1
v_gene: TRBV20-1
CDR3nt: TGCAGTGCTATTGACAGGGGCGTCCAAGAGACCCAGTACTTC
CDR3aa: CSAIDRGVQETQYF